Listed here are 5 T cell receptor beta chains from one sample, sequenced in a study of spatial heterogeneity in lung cancer (dated by TCRdb to about 2019). Libraries came from 5' RACE. The sequencer was a NextSeq 500. TCRdb redid the processing of the public reads, applying fastp at Q25 and MiXCR, and retained in-frame beta chains. Identical CDR3 protein sequences are pooled into one entry, listed with their most common genes and DNA. This sample is represented by 80,000 to 95,000 distinct CDR3 sequences; under 9% of them were singletons. The top ten constitute about 7% of the sample. The time point label, as the study defines it: sample taken at primary tumor resection. Whole RNA extracted from tumor and nontumor lung tissue, or from cryopreserved PBMC samples, was used for TCR sequencing without cell sorting. The sample consisted of PBMCs, taken at surgery. The receptors derive from a male donor with early-stage non-small cell lung cancer.

This clonotype was observed a handful of times. The chain has TRBV30 and TRBJ2-5, with D perhaps matching TRBD1 (5 bases). The germline V gene encodes CDR1 GTSNPN and CDR2 SVGIG (reference sequence). V was trimmed by 2 bases and J by 4 bases, leaving 8 bases between them. The CDR3 is made up of 12 amino acids. CDR3 residues: CAWSWQGETQYF. The CDR3 DNA reads as TGTGCCTGGAGTTGGCAGGGAGAGACCCAGTACTTC.

This clonotype appeared many times. CDR3 loop: CASSLAHRDNEQFF. The CDR3 DNA reads as TGTGCCAGCAGCTTAGCGCACAGAGACAATGAGCAGTTCTTC. This chain uses TRBV11-1 with TRBJ2-1; D is unresolved. This CDR3 contains 14 residues. V gave up 0 bases and J gave up 5 bases, with 8 bases separating them. Germline loops: CDR1 SGHAT, CDR2 FQDESV (reference sequence).

In this sample, this clonotype turned up many times. The chain employs TRBV29-1 and TRBJ1-1; 7 bases align to TRBD1. With 6 bases clipped from V and 2 bases from J, the junction kept 12 bases outside the gene matches. Germline loops: CDR1 SQVTM, CDR2 ANQGSEA. This CDR3 is 15 amino acids long. CDR3 in amino acids: CSVAPGGSGNTEAFF. DNA of the CDR3: TGCAGCGTCGCCCCAGGGGGTTCGGGAAACACTGAAGCTTTCTTT.

The genes are TRBV5-4 and TRBJ2-5; D not certain. Looked up from germline, CDR1 is SGHNT and CDR2 is YYREEE (reference sequence). The CDR3 runs 14 residues. Trimming shortened V by 0 bases and J by 0 bases, and 6 bases separated the two germline ends. DNA for the CDR3: TGTGCCAGCAGCTTGGGACCGAACCAAGAGACCCAGTACTTC. Translated, it gives CASSLGPNQETQYF.

This clonotype was observed a handful of times. V usage is TRBV28 and J usage is TRBJ2-2; tentatively, D is TRBD1 or TRBD2 (6 bases each). CDR1 is MDHEN, CDR2 SYDVKM, per germline. This CDR3 has 15 amino acids. Trimming left V 5 bases short and J 5 bases short, with 15 bases between. The CDR3 coding sequence is TGTGCCAGCAGTCTTCAGGGGAGCGGGACCGGGGAGCTGTTTTTT. This translates into CASSLQGSGTGELFF.